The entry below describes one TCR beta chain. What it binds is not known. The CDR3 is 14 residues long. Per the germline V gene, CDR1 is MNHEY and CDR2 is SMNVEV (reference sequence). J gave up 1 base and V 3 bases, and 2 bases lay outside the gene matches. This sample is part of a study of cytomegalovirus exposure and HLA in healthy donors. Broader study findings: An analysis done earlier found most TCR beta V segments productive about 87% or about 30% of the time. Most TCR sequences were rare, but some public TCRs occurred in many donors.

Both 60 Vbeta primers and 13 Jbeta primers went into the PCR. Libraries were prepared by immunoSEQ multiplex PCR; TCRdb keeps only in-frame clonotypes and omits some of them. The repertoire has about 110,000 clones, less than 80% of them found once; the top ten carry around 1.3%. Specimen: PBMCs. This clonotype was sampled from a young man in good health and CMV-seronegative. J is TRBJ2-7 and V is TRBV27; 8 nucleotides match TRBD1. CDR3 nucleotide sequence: TGTGCCAGCAGTTTCCGGGACAGGTCCTACGAGCAGTACTTC. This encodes CASSFRDRSYEQYF.